Many counts were recorded for the clone carrying this TCR beta chain. With 1 base removed from V and 10 bases from J, the gap between germline ends came to 11 bases. Germline V gene lookup returns CDR1 DFQATT and CDR2 SNEGSKA (reference sequence). The CDR3 is 11 residues long. The data were taken from a study of shared clonotypes between healthy human individuals. Generated by immunoSEQ multiplex PCR, the TCRdb table keeps only in-frame clones and is missing some. The sample includes roughly 490,000 clones, 60% to 85% of them seen just once. Researchers drew on about 90 million PBMCs for genomic DNA from unsorted samples.

The V and J genes are TRBV20-1 and TRBJ2-7; D unclear. The clonotype was recovered from a woman in her thirties or forties in good health. Some clones in this sample may be carry-over from other donors' samples. The sample was PBMCs. CDR3 region: CSARGLPEQYF. The CDR3 bases are TGCAGTGCTAGAGGTCTCCCTGAACAGTACTTC.